A single TCR beta chain is shown here with its context. Trimming cost V 6 bases and J 3 bases; bases outside gene matches: 8. The CDR3 is 16 residues long. CDR1 and CDR2 (germline): SGHTA, FQGTGA. This specimen belongs to a study of technical replicates of blood from four donors. Sequencing was performed with immunoSEQ multiplex PCR; in TCRdb, only in-frame clones are kept and a portion is missing. The sample lists under 80,000 clones, almost 98% seen once, with approximately 0.21% in the top ten. Sequencing input: T cells isolated from PBMCs. The sequence came from a human donor in good health. The chain combines TRBV7-3 with TRBJ1-1, with 12 bases identical to TRBD1. The CDR3 spells CASSPGQGAFHTEAFF. CDR3 nucleotide sequence: TGTGCCAGCAGTCCGGGACAGGGGGCTTTTCACACTGAAGCTTTCTTT.